The 10 T cell receptor beta chains in this list originate from one sample, sequenced in a study of T cells in Graves' hyperthyroidism and ophthalmopathy. RNA transcripts were the template for amplifying TCR beta CDR3 regions. Primed by the HTBI set, a first-round RT-PCR was run on the TCR CDR3. TCRdb reanalysed the multiplex PCR reads using MiXCR and keeps one entry per CDR3 protein. The table records 130,000 to 150,000 distinct CDR3 sequences, around 20% of them present only once. The sample consisted of blood. The receptors originated from a woman in her forties or fifties with Graves' hyperthyroidism that later progressed to Graves' ophthalmopathy.

This clonotype was detected many times. V and J are TRBV30 and TRBJ2-3; D remains ambiguous. This CDR3 has 12 residues. Germline lookup yields CDR1 GTSNPN and CDR2 SVGIG (reference sequence). V was trimmed by 8 bases and J by 4 bases, leaving 13 bases between them. CDR3 sequence: CAAHGRADTQYF. The CDR3 DNA reads as TGTGCCGCACACGGCCGCGCAGATACGCAGTATTTT. The full variable domain, its missing parts supplied by reference TRBV30 and TRBJ2-3, is SQTIHQWPATLVQPVGSPLSLECTVEGTSNPNLYWYRQAAGRGLQLLFYSVGIGQISSEVPQNLSASRPQDRQFILSSKKLLLSDSGFYLCAAHGRADTQYFGPGTRLTVL.

The sample holds many counts of this clonotype. This sequence joins TRBV20-1 and TRBJ1-1; unclear D gene. The length of the CDR3 is 11 residues. CDR1 and CDR2 (germline): DFQATT, SNEGSKA (reference sequence). Deletions cut 3 bases from V and 7 bases from J, with 9 bases between. The CDR3: CSARADDEAFF. CDR3 nucleotide sequence: TGCAGTGCTAGGGCTGATGATGAAGCTTTCTTT.

This clonotype was seen many times. This chain connects TRBV18 to TRBJ2-1; 14 bases fit TRBD2. J lost 8 bases, V lost 3 bases, and 6 bases had no gene match. Germline-derived CDR1 and CDR2 are KGHSH and LQKENI. This CDR3 contains 16 residues. CDR3 sequence reads: CASSPTGTSGSYEQFF. The CDR3 nucleotides read TGTGCCAGCTCACCGACCGGGACTAGCGGGAGTTATGAGCAGTTCTTC.

This clonotype has ten or more counts. V usage is TRBV28 and J usage is TRBJ2-7, with 7 bases lining up with TRBD1. CDR3 length: 15 amino acids. Trimming took 8 bases from V and 6 from J; bases not matched to a gene: 16. CDR1 MDHEN and CDR2 SYDVKM come from the germline V gene. CDR3 in amino acids: CASSPPGQILSEQYF. The CDR3 DNA follows: TGTGCCAGCTCACCCCCGGGACAGATCCTCAGCGAGCAGTACTTC.

This clonotype was seen at least ten times. The chain combines TRBV6-5 with TRBJ1-1; 12 positions agree with TRBD1. The CDR3 sequence is 15 residues long. In germline, CDR1 is MNHEY, CDR2 SVGAGI. V was pared by 0 bases and J by 10 bases, with 6 bases of the junction left unmatched. The CDR3 DNA reads TGTGCCAGCAGTTACTCCCGGGACAGGGGGCCGAGAGCTTTCTTT. Protein sequence: CASSYSRDRGPRAFF.

Comment on this clonotype: The junction does not match germline at one end; this may be a read error. CDR3 coding DNA: TGTGCCGGCAGAAACCTAGCGGGAAAAGGAGTCGAGCAGTACTTC. Protein: CAGRNLAGKGVEQYF. The chain couples TRBV28 to TRBJ2-7; TRBD2 aligns across 9 bases. Germline assignment: CDR1 MDHEN and CDR2 SYDVKM. The CDR3 runs 15 residues.

This clonotype has a count of ten or more. The chain is built from TRBV6-6 and TRBJ1-2, with D unresolved. CDR3 length: 15 residues. V was trimmed by 0 bases and J by 4 bases, leaving 12 bases between them. Germline V gene sequence: CDR1 MNHNY, CDR2 SVGAGI (reference sequence). This chain's CDR3 is CASSYSDGGGYGYTF. The CDR3 DNA follows: TGTGCCAGCAGTTACTCAGACGGTGGAGGCTATGGCTACACCTTC.

This clonotype was observed many times. The chain combines TRBV11-2 with TRBJ2-1, with D possibly TRBD1 on 6 matching bases. The CDR3 length is 15 residues. Per germline, CDR1 SGHAT and CDR2 FQNNGV. Trimming removed 1 base at V and 4 bases at J, with 11 bases between. The CDR3 protein is CASSLVLGQYNEQFF. The CDR3 DNA reads TGTGCCAGCAGCTTAGTCCTCGGACAGTACAATGAGCAGTTCTTC.

This clonotype was seen a single time. This sequence joins TRBV19 and TRBJ2-1; 12 nucleotides agree with TRBD2. The CDR3 loop spans 15 amino acids. The V segment lost 5 bases and the J segment 10 bases; nucleotides outside the gene matches: 9. The V gene's germline CDR1 is LNHDA and CDR2 SQIVND (reference sequence). CDR3: CASSSGLAGSFEQFF. CDR3 nucleotide sequence: TGTGCCAGTAGTTCAGGACTAGCGGGATCATTCGAGCAGTTCTTC.

This clonotype was detected ten times or more. The V gene is TRBV11-2, the J gene TRBJ2-1; no clear D gene. Germline assignment: CDR1 SGHAT and CDR2 FQNNGV. This CDR3 contains 14 residues. V lost 5 bases and J lost 6, with 14 bases in between. The CDR3 nucleotides are TGTGCCAGCAGCCCTCTCACATGGGCCAATGAGCAGTTCTTC. It translates to CASSPLTWANEQFF.